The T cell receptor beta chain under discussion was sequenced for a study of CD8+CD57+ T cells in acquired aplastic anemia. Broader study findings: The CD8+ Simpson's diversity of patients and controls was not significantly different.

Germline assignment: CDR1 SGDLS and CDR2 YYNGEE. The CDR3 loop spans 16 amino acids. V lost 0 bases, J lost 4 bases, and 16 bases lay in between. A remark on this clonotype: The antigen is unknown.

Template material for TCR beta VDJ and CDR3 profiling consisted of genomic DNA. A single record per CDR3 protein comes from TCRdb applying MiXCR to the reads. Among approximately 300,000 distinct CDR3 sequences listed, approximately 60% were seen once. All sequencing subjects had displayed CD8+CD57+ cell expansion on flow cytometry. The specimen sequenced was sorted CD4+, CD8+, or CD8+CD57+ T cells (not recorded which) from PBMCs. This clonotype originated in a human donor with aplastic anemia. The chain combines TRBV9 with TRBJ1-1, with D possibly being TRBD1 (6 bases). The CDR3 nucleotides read TGTGCCAGCAGCGTAGCCATGGGGGGCATGGGCACTGAAGCTTTCTTT. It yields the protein CASSVAMGGMGTEAFF.